This T cell receptor (beta chain) derives from a study of response to subunit inactivated influenza vaccine. Study results and limitations: There was a suggestion from the authors that each seasonal influenza vaccination recruits few new T cells.

Worth noting for this clonotype: The target antigen is unknown.

Germline CDR1 and CDR2: SGHNT and YYREEE (reference sequence). Trimming took 2 bases from V and 2 from J, leaving 14 bases between them. CDR3 size: 16 residues. TCRdb processed the RT-PCR reads anew with MiXCR; each CDR3 protein has one entry. The sample carries around 580,000 distinct CDR3 sequences, roughly 10% recorded once. This chain joins TRBV5-4 and TRBJ2-1, with a weak D call TRBD2 (7 bases). Sample: PBMCs from blood, taken on the day of vaccination. The receptor comes from a man in his forties or fifties who received an inactivated influenza vaccine. The CDR3 DNA follows: TGTGCCAGCAGCTTTGGGGGCGGGGGTGCCTACAATGAGCAGTTCTTC. This encodes CASSFGGGGAYNEQFF.